The source of this TCR beta chain is a study of cytomegalovirus exposure and HLA in healthy donors. Study summary: The study's early data release held about 85 million unique TCRs from HLA-typed donors.

This clone was detected once. What it binds is unknown. Overall study findings and caveats: The study assumed roughly uniform donor sequencing depth for presence/absence analyses. The study flagged approximately 180 TCR beta chains as cytomegalovirus-associated. As a later analysis revealed, the rate of TCR association differed by HLA locus, with DRB1 most and HLA-C fewest.

The study ran its PCR with 60 Vbeta and 13 Jbeta primers. Clones were sequenced by immunoSEQ multiplex PCR, and TCRdb holds only the in-frame ones, with some missing. The sample has 95,000 to 120,000 clones; roughly 72% are singletons. Germline V gene sequence: CDR1 MNHNS, CDR2 SASEGT. The trim removed 10 bases at V and 8 bases at J, leaving 10 bases unmatched. CDR3 size: 13 residues. This TCR derives from a woman aged 40 to 55 in good health and CMV-seropositive. V usage is TRBV6-1 and J usage is TRBJ2-1; 8 nucleotides match TRBD1. The sample comprised PBMCs. The CDR3 loop is CATRGAGGDEQFF. CDR3 DNA sequence: TGTGCCACCAGGGGGGCAGGGGGCGATGAGCAGTTCTTC.